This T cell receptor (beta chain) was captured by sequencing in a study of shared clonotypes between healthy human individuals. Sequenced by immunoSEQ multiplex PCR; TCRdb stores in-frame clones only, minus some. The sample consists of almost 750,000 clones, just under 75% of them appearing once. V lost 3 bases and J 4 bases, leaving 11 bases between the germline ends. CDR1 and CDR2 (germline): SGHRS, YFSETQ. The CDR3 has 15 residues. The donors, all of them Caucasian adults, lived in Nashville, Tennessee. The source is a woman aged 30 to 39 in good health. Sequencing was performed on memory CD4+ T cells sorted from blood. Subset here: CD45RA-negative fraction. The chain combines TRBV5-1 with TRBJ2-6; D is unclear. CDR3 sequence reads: CASSSGSEGANVLTF. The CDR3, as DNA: TGCGCCAGCAGCTCGGGTTCTGAGGGGGCCAACGTCCTGACTTTC.